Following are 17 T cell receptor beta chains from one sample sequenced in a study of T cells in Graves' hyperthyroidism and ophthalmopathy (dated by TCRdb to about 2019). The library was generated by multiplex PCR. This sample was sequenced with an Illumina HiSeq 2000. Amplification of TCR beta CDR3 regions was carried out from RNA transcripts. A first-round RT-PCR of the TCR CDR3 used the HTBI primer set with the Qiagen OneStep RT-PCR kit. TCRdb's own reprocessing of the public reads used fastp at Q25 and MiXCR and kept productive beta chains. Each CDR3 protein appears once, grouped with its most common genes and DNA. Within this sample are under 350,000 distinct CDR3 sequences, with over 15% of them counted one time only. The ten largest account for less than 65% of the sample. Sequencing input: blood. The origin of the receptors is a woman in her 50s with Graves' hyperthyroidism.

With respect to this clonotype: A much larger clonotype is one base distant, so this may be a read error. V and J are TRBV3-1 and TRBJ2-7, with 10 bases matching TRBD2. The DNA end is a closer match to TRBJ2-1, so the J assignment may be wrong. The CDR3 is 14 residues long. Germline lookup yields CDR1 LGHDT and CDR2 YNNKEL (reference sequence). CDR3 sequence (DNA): TGTGCCAGCAGTAAGCGGGAGGGTTCCTACGAGCAGTTCTTC. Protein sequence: CASSKREGSYEQFF.

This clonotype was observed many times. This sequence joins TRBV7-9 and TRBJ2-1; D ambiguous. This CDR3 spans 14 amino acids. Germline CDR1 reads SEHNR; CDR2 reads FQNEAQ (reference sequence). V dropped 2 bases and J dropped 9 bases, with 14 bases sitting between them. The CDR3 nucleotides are TGTGCCAGCAGCTTAAAGCCCCCCGGCACTGAGCAGTTCTTC. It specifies CASSLKPPGTEQFF. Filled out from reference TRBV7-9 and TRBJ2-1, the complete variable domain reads DTGVSQNPRHKITKRGQNVTFRCDPISEHNRLYWYRQTLGQGPEFLTYFQNEAQLEKSRLLSDRFSAERPKGSFSTLEIQRTEQGDSAMYLCASSLKPPGTEQFFGPGTRLTVL.

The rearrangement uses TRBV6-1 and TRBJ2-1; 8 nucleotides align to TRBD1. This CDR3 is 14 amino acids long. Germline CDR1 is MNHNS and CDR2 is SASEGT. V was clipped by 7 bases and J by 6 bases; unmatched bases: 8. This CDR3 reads CASIRDRRGNEQFF. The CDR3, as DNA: TGTGCCAGCATACGGGACAGGCGAGGCAATGAGCAGTTCTTC.

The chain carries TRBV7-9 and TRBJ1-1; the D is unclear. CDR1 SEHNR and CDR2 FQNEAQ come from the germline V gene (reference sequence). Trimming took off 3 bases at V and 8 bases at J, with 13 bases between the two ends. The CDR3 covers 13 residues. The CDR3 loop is CASSFGRVREAFF. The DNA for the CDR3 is TGTGCCAGCAGCTTCGGTCGGGTCAGGGAAGCTTTCTTT.

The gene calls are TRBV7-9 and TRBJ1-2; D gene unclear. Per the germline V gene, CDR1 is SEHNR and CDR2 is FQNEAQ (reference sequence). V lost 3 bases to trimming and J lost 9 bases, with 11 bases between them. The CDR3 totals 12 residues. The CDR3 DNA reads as TGTGCCAGCAGCTTGGATATCGGTAGCTACACCTTC. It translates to CASSLDIGSYTF.

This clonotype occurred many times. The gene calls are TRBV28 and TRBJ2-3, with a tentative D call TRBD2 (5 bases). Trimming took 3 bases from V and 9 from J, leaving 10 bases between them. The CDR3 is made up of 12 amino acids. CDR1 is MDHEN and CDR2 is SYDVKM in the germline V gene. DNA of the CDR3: TGTGCCAGCAGTTTTTCCGAGGGAACGCAGTATTTT. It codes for CASSFSEGTQYF.

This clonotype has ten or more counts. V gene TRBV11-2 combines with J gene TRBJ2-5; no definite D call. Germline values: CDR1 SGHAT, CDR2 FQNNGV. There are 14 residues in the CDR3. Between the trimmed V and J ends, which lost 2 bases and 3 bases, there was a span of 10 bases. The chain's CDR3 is CASSLLLRKETQYF. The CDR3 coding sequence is TGTGCCAGCAGCTTACTGTTACGAAAAGAGACCCAGTACTTC.

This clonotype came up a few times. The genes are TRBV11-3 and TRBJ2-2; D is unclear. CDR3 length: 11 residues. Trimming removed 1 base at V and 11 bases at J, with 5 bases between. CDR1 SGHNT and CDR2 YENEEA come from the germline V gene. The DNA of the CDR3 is TGTGCCAGCAGCTTAGGGCCCGAGCTGTTTTTT. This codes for CASSLGPELFF.

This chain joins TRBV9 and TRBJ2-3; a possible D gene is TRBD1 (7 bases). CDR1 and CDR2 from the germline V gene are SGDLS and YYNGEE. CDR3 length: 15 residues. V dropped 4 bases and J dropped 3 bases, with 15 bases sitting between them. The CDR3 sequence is CASSPQGGLTDTQYF. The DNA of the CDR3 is TGTGCCAGCAGCCCCCAGGGGGGCCTGACAGATACGCAGTATTTT.

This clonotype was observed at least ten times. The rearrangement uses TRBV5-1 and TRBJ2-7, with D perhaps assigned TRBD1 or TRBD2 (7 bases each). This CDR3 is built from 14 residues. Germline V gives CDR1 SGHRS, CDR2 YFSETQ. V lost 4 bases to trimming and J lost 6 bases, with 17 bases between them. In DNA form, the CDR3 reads TGCGCCAGCAGCGATTCGACAGGGAGGGGCGAGCAGTACTTC. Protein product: CASSDSTGRGEQYF.

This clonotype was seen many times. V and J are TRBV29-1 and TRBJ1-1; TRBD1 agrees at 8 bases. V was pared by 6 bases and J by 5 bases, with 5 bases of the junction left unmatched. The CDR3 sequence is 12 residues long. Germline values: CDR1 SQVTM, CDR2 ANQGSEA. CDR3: CSVGQVGTEAFF. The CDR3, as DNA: TGCAGCGTGGGACAGGTGGGGACTGAAGCTTTCTTT.

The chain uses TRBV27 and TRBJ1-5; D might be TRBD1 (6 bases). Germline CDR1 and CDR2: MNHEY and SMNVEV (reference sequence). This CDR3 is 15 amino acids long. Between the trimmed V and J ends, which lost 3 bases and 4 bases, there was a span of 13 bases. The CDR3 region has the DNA TGTGCCAGCAGTTTGGGCTGGCAGGGGAATCAGCCCCAGCATTTT. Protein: CASSLGWQGNQPQHF.

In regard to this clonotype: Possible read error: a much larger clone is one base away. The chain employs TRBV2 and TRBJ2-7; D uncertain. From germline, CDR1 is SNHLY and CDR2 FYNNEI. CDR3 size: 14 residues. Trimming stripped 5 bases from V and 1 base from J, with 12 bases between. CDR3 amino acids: CASSKDGLSYEQYV. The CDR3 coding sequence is TGTGCCAGCAGTAAGGACGGTCTTTCCTACGAGCAGTACGTC.

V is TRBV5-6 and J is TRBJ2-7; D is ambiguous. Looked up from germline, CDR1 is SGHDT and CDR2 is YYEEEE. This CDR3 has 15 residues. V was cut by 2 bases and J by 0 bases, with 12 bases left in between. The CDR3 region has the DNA TGTGCCAGCAGCTTCTTGATGGGTTTCTCCTACGAGCAGTACTTC. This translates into CASSFLMGFSYEQYF.

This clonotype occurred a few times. The CDR3: CSVEVTANTGELFF. Here the CDR3 DNA reads TGCAGCGTTGAAGTAACAGCGAACACCGGGGAGCTGTTTTTT. The V call is TRBV29-1, the J call TRBJ2-2; D unresolved. The length of the CDR3 is 14 residues. V lost 1 base and J 0 bases, leaving 6 bases between the germline ends. Germline V lookup: CDR1 SQVTM, CDR2 ANQGSEA.

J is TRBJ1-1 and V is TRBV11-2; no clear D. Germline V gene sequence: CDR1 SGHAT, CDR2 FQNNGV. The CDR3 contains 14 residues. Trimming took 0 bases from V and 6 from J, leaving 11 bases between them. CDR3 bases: TGTGCCAGCAGCTTAGATCTGGGTATCGCTGAAGCTTTCTTT. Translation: CASSLDLGIAEAFF.

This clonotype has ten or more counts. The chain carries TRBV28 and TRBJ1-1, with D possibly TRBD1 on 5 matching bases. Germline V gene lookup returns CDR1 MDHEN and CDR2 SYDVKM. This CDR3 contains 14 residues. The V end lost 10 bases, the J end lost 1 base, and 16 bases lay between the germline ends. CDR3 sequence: CATTVGGRNTEAFF. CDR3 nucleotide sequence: TGTGCCACCACCGTCGGGGGAAGGAACACTGAAGCTTTCTTT. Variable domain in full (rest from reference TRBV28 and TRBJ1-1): DVKVTQSSRYLVKRTGEKVFLECVQDMDHENMFWYRQDPGLGLRLIYFSYDVKMKEKGDIPEGYSVSREKKERFSLILESASTNQTSMYLCATTVGGRNTEAFFGQGTRLTVV.